The count of the clone carrying this T cell receptor (beta chain) is one. Its specificity is not known. It was autoimmune disease history or systemic immunosuppression that excluded patients. The data belong to a study of OX40 agonist ivuxolimab in advanced cancers. About the study: Intravenous ivuxolimab was administered to patients every 2 weeks at 0.01 to 10 mg/kg. Three patients, one with hepatocellular carcinoma and two with cutaneous melanoma, responded partially.

Germline CDR1 is ENHRY and CDR2 is SYGVKD. Trimming took 3 bases from V and 0 from J, leaving 3 bases between them. This CDR3 has 13 amino acids. Study observations and caveats: The study found that CD8+ T cells averaged more expanded clones than CD4+.

The method was immunoSEQ multiplex PCR; TCRdb's version includes in-frame clones alone and lacks a portion of them. The sample has under 65,000 clones; roughly 92% are singletons. The chain is built from TRBV10-3 and TRBJ1-5; D not certain. This sequence was found in an adult with an advanced solid tumor such as melanoma, head and neck, liver or kidney cancer. This specimen consisted of CD4+ or CD8+ T cells sorted from blood, obtained in a trial of the OX40 agonist ivuxolimab. The CDR3 sequence is CAISDSSNQPQHF. For the CDR3, the DNA is TGTGCCATCAGTGACAGTAGCAATCAGCCCCAGCATTTT.